These 11 T cell receptor beta chains were sequenced from one sample in a study of CD8 T cells in ankylosing spondylitis. TCRdb reprocessed the 5' RACE reads via MiXCR and lists one record per CDR3 protein. The sample yields about 250,000 distinct CDR3 sequences, 15% to 20% seen once. The source material was blood, either unsorted or a sorted T cell fraction (not recorded which). The source of these receptors is a male donor with ankylosing spondylitis or in good health (not recorded which).

The chain employs TRBV5-1 and TRBJ2-7, with D maybe TRBD1 (5 bases). The CDR3 runs to 15 residues. Per the germline V gene, CDR1 is SGHRS and CDR2 is YFSETQ. Trimming left V 2 bases short and J 6 bases short, with 18 bases between. The CDR3 region is CASSFGQGVPSEQYF. The CDR3 DNA follows: TGCGCCAGCAGCTTTGGCCAGGGCGTCCCCTCCGAGCAGTACTTC.

The chain uses TRBV11-2 and TRBJ2-7; 8 bases map to TRBD2. Per the germline V gene, CDR1 is SGHAT and CDR2 is FQNNGV. The J segment lost 3 bases and the V segment lost 4 bases, leaving 8 bases of the junction unmatched. This CDR3 has 15 amino acids. CDR3 sequence (DNA): TGTGCCAGCAGCTCAATACTAGCGGCTGACTACGAGCAGTACTTC. Translated: CASSSILAADYEQYF.

In this sample, this clonotype turned up a few times. V is TRBV3-1 and J is TRBJ2-1; possibly TRBD2 for D (6 bases). Trimming removed 1 base at V and 8 bases at J, with 6 bases between. The CDR3 consists of 12 residues. Germline lookup yields CDR1 LGHDT and CDR2 YNNKEL (reference sequence). The CDR3 spells CASSQGLDEQFF. CDR3 nucleotides: TGTGCCAGCAGCCAAGGACTAGATGAGCAGTTCTTC.

V is TRBV7-9 and J is TRBJ2-1; 9 bases are shared with TRBD2. Germline values: CDR1 SEHNR, CDR2 FQNEAQ (reference sequence). With V trimmed by 1 base and J by 9 bases, 7 bases remained unmatched. CDR3 length: 15 amino acids. The CDR3 protein is CASSLETSGLGEQFF. CDR3 DNA sequence: TGTGCCAGCAGCTTAGAAACTAGCGGGCTCGGTGAGCAGTTCTTC.

The chain combines TRBV4-3 with TRBJ2-5; perhaps TRBD1 as D (5 bases). V gave up 0 bases and J gave up 1 base, with 9 bases separating them. The CDR3 runs to 15 residues. CDR1 and CDR2 from the germline V gene are LGHNA and YSLEER. This CDR3 reads CASSQDRDSQETQYF. CDR3 sequence (DNA): TGCGCCAGCAGCCAAGATCGTGACAGCCAAGAGACCCAGTACTTC.

This chain connects TRBV12-3 or TRBV12-4 to TRBJ2-1; 15 nucleotides align to TRBD2. V lost 7 bases, J lost 10 bases, and 11 bases stayed unmatched. CDR3 length equals 16 residues. DNA of the CDR3: TGTGCCAGCAATGATGCAGGACTAGCGGGAGGGTTGGAGCAGTTCTTC. Its translation is CASNDAGLAGGLEQFF.

This clonotype was detected ten times or more. The chain's CDR3 is CASSPPTETYGYTF. Here the CDR3 DNA reads TGTGCCAGCTCACCACCGACAGAAACCTATGGCTACACCTTC. The chain couples TRBV18 to TRBJ1-2, with D possibly TRBD1 on 5 matching bases. Between the trimmed V and J ends, which lost 0 bases and 4 bases, there was a span of 9 bases. Germline V gene lookup returns CDR1 KGHSH and CDR2 LQKENI. The length of the CDR3 is 14 residues. The entire variable domain, with the rest obtained from reference TRBV18 and TRBJ1-2, is as follows: NAGVMQNPRHLVRRRGQEARLRCSPMKGHSHVYWYRQLPEEGLKFMVYLQKENIIDESGMPKERFSAEFPKEGPSILRIQQVVRGDSAAYFCASSPPTETYGYTFGSGTRLTVV.

This clonotype appeared a few times. The V call is TRBV11-2, the J call TRBJ2-1; no clear D. V was cut by 5 bases and J by 0 bases, with 5 bases left in between. The CDR3 totals 13 residues. CDR1 and CDR2 (germline): SGHAT, FQNNGV. CDR3 sequence reads: CASSPTSYNEQFF. DNA of the CDR3: TGTGCCAGCAGCCCCACCTCCTACAATGAGCAGTTCTTC.

The chain couples TRBV28 to TRBJ2-4, with D possibly TRBD1 on 7 matching bases. CDR1 is MDHEN and CDR2 is SYDVKM in the germline V gene. The germline V and J ends were trimmed by 6 bases and 3 bases, with 12 bases remaining between them. The CDR3 has 14 amino acids. The DNA for the CDR3 is TGTGCCAGCAGGTACCAGGGGGGCAAAAACATTCAGTACTTC. This translates into CASRYQGGKNIQYF.

This clonotype came up a few times. V and J are TRBV29-1 and TRBJ2-7, with TRBD1 matching over 8 bases. The germline gives CDR1 SQVTM, CDR2 ANQGSEA. Trimming took 6 bases from V and 1 from J; bases not matched to a gene: 8. The CDR3 is 14 residues long. The DNA for the CDR3 is TGCAGCGTGACCGGACAGGGCCCATCCTACGAGCAGTACTTC. Protein product: CSVTGQGPSYEQYF.

This clonotype was seen repeatedly, ten times or more. V gene TRBV20-1 combines with J gene TRBJ2-2, with D hard to call. V shed 0 bases and J shed 5 bases, with 7 bases lying between them. The CDR3 contains 13 residues. Germline loops: CDR1 DFQATT, CDR2 SNEGSKA (reference sequence). Written as DNA, the CDR3 is TGCAGTGCTAGAGATGGTTATACCGGGGAGCTGTTTTTT. This gives the protein CSARDGYTGELFF.